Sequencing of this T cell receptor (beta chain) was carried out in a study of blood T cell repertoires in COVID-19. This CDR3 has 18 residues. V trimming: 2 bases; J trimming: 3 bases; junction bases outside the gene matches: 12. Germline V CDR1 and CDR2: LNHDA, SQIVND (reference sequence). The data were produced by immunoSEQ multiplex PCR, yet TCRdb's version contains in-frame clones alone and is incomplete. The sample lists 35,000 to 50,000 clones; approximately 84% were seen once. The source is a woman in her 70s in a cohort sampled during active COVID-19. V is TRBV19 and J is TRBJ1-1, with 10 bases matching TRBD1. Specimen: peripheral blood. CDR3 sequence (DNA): TGTGCCAGTAGTATACCCCTCCGGACAGGGGGAGGGGACACTGAAGCTTTCTTT. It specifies CASSIPLRTGGGDTEAFF.